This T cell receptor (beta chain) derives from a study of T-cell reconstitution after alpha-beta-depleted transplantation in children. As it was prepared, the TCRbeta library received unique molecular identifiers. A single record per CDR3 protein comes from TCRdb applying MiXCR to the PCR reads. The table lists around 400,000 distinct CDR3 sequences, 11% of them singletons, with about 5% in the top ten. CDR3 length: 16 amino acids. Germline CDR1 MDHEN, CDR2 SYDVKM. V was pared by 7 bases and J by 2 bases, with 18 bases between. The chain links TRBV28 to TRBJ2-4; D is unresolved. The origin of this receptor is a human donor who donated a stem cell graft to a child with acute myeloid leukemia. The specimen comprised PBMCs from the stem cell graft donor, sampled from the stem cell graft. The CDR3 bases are TGTGCCAGCACCCCCCTTGGCTCTATAACCAAAAACATTCAGTACTTC. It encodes CASTPLGSITKNIQYF.